Listed here is a single T cell receptor beta chain. Each participant's cohort was designated according to participant-reported clinical history. The data are from a study of blood T cell repertoires in COVID-19. For the study at large: Donors in the United States, Italy and Spain gave samples during acute or convalescent COVID-19. T cells, B-cell-depleted T cells, or PBMCs supplied cDNA or gDNA.

Authors' methods: Estimation of nucleated cell counts relied on the amplification of reference gene primers. Some clones are missing from TCRdb's copy, which holds only in-frame ones; the method was immunoSEQ multiplex PCR. Clone size and V and J calls were adopted from that table, with D and trimming inferred from the DNA. The profile shows roughly 200,000 clones, approximately 87% of them singletons. V lost 4 bases to trimming and J lost 6 bases, with 7 bases between them. This CDR3 has 12 amino acids. The germline CDR1 and CDR2 sequences are LGHNA and YNFKEQ. The V gene is TRBV4-2, the J gene TRBJ1-5; D remains unclear. The material sequenced was PBMCs or T cells enriched from blood (not recorded which). The sequence was obtained from a woman aged 45-65 years in a cohort exposed to, infected with or recovered from COVID-19 (not recorded which). CDR3 residues: CASSLGGQPQHF. The DNA of the CDR3 is TGTGCCAGCAGCCTGGGAGGTCAGCCCCAGCATTTT.